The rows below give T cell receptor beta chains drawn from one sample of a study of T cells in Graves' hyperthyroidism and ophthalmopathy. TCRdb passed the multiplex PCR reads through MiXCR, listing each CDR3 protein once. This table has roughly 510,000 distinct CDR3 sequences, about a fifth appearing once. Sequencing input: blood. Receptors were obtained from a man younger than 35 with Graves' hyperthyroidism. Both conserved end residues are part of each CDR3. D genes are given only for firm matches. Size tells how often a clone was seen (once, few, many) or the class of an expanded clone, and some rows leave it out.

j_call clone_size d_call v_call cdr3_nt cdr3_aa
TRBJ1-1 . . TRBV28 TGTGCCAGCAGTTTATCTTTGGACACCGTTATGAACACTGAAGCTTTCTTT CASSLSLDTVMNTEAFF
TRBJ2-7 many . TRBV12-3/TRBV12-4 TGTGCCAGCAGTTTACGGGTTAGGGCGACCCCGGGGTACGAGCAGTACTTC CASSLRVRATPGYEQYF
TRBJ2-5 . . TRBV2 TGTGCCAGCGAAGGGGTTGGAGAGACCCAGTACTTC CASEGVGETQYF
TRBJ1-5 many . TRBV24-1 TGTGCCACCAGTGGAAGTACAGAGAGCAATCAGCCCCAGCATTTT CATSGSTESNQPQHF
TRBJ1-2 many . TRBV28 TGTGCCAGCAGGTCGAAGGATGGCTACACCTTC CASRSKDGYTF
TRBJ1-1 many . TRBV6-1 TGTGCCAGCAGCGATGGCCGGGGTCACACTGAAGCTTTCTTT CASSDGRGHTEAFF
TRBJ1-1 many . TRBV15 TGTGCCACCAGCTCCCACCTCGGGAATCTCGCGGACACTGAAGCTTTCTTT CATSSHLGNLADTEAFF
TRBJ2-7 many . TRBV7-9 TGTGCCAGCAGCTCTGGACTGAGGCCCTACGAGCAGTACTTC CASSSGLRPYEQYF
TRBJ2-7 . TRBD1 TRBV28 TGTGCCAGCAGCTTACCTCCGGGACAGGGGTCTTACGAGCAGTACTTC CASSLPPGQGSYEQYF
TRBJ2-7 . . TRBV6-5 TGTGCCAGCAGTTATGGGCCCCGGGGCTACGAGCAGTACTTC CASSYGPRGYEQYF
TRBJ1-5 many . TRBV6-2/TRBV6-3 TGTGCCAGCAGTTACGGCTGGACAACAGGGAAGGATCAGCCCCAGCATTTT CASSYGWTTGKDQPQHF
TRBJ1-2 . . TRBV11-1 TGTGCCAGCAGCCCCGGGCGCGGCCATGGTACTCCTGGCTACACCTTC CASSPGRGHGTPGYTF
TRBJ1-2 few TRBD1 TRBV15 TGTGCCACCAGCGATGACAGGGGCCCCAACTATGGCTACACCTTC CATSDDRGPNYGYTF
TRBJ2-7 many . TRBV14 TGTGCCAGCAGCCAAGAATCAGGGTACTACGAGCAGTACTTC CASSQESGYYEQYF
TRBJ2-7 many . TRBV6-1 TGTGCCAGCAGTGCATTGTCCGCGCCCTGGAGCAACGAGCAGTACTTC CASSALSAPWSNEQYF
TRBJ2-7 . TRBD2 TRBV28 TGTGCCAGCACCTCATCGGGGGGACTAACCTCCTACGAGCAGTACTTC CASTSSGGLTSYEQYF
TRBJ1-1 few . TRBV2 TGTGCCACCAGGGCAGGGACCACTGAAGCTTTCTTT CATRAGTTEAFF
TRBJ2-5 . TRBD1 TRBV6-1 TGTGCCAGCAGTGAAGTGTTGGGGACAGGGGGCCAGACCCAGTACTTC CASSEVLGTGGQTQYF
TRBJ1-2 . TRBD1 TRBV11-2 TGTGCCAGCAGCCTTGCCGGGACAGGGCCCCTTCGGGGCTACACCTTC CASSLAGTGPLRGYTF
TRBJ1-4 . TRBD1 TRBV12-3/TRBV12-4 TGTGCCAGCAGCGCACGCGGGACAGGGAATCAAAAACTGTTTTTT CASSARGTGNQKLFF
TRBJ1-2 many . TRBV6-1 TGTGCCAGCAGCGGCGCTCCTAGTGCTTATGGCTACACCTTC CASSGAPSAYGYTF
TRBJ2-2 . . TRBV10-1 TGCGCCAGCAGTGAGTCGAGGGGTACCGACCGCCCGAACACCGGGGAGCTGTTTTTT CASSESRGTDRPNTGELFF
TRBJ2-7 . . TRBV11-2 TGTGCCAGCAGCTTAGGGGTCGGCAGAATCTACGAGCAGTACTTC CASSLGVGRIYEQYF
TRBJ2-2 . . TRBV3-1 TGTGCCAGCAGCCAAAAGGACAGTTCCGGGGAGCTGTTTTTT CASSQKDSSGELFF
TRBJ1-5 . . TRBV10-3 TGTGCCATCAGTGAGTCCGATAGGGTTGAGGGGAATCAGCCCCAGCATTTT CAISESDRVEGNQPQHF
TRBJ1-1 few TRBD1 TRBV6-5 TGTGCCAGCAGTTCACAGGGGGCAAGAGAAGCTTTCTTT CASSSQGAREAFF
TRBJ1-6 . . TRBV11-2 TGTGCCAGCAGCTTAGATCTCGGGAGCCCGCCCCCCCTCCACTTT CASSLDLGSPPPLHF
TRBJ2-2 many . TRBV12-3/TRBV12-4 TGTGCCAGCAGTTCCGGGACACTAGAGACAAACGGGGAGCTGTTTTTT CASSSGTLETNGELFF
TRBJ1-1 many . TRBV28 TGTGCCTGCTCATCAGGGGCCCAGAACACTGAAGCTTTCTTT CACSSGAQNTEAFF
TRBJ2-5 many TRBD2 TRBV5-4 TGTGCCAGCAGCTCCCGCCTCGGTCGAAGGGGAGGGGAGCAAGAGACCCAGTACTTC CASSSRLGRRGGEQETQYF
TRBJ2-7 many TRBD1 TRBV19 TGTGCCAGTAGTGAACAGGGGGTCTCCTACGAGCAGTACTTC CASSEQGVSYEQYF
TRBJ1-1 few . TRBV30 TGTGCCTGGAATCTGGGGGTGAGGGGCACTGAAGCTTTCTTT CAWNLGVRGTEAFF
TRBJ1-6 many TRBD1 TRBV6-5 TGTGCCAGCAGTTACGGGACAGGGGCTTATAATTCACCCCTCCACTTT CASSYGTGAYNSPLHF
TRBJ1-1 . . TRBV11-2 TGTGCCAGCAGCTTAGATATGGGATCCACTGAAGCTTTCTTT CASSLDMGSTEAFF
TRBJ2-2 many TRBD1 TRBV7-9 TGTGCCAGCATTGGGACAGGGGTGACCGGGGAGCTGTTTTTT CASIGTGVTGELFF
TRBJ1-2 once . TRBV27 TGTGCCAGCAGTATCCGGCAGGGGAACTACACCTTC CASSIRQGNYTF
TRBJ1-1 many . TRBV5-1 TGCGCCAGCAGCCCACCAGGACTGATCAACACTGAAGCTTTCTTT CASSPPGLINTEAFF
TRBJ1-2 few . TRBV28 TGTGCCAGCACCCTTAAGGCAGGGGTCGGCTACACCTTC CASTLKAGVGYTF
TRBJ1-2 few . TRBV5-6 TGTGCCAGCAGCTGGAGGGGCGCGGCCTATGGCTACACCTTC CASSWRGAAYGYTF
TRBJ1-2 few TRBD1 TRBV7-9 TGTGCCAGCAGCCCAGGGACAGGGGAACAGGGCTACACCTTC CASSPGTGEQGYTF
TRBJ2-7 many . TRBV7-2 TGTGCCAGCAGCCCCATCTGGCTCGGGGGGCCAAACTACGAGCAGTACTTC CASSPIWLGGPNYEQYF
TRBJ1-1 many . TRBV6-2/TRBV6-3 TGTGCCAGCAGTTATGAACATCGGTACACTGAAGCTTTCTTT CASSYEHRYTEAFF
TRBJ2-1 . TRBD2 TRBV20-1 TGCAGTGCTAGTTCGGGGGGGGACTACAATGAGCAGTTCTTC CSASSGGDYNEQFF
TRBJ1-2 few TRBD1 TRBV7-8 TGTGCCAGCAGCCTGGGACAGGGAGGAATAGGCTACACCTTC CASSLGQGGIGYTF
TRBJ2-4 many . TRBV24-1 TGTGCCACCAGTGACCCCCCGGGTAACATTCAGTACTTC CATSDPPGNIQYF
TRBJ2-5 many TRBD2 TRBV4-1 TGCGCCAGCAGCCACCCGGGACTACAAGAGACCCAGTACTTC CASSHPGLQETQYF
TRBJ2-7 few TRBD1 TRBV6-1 TGTGCCAGCAGTGAAGGGACAGGGGCCCTCTACGAGCAGTACTTC CASSEGTGALYEQYF
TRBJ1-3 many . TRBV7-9 TGTGCCAGCAGCTTAGCGGGGGCCGACACCATATATTTT CASSLAGADTIYF
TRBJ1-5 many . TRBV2 TGTGCCAGCAGTGAAATCGGGGGGAAGGAGCCCCAGCATTTT CASSEIGGKEPQHF
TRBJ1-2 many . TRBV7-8 TGTGCCAGCAGCCCGTTGGTGGCTCCTTATGGCTACACCTTC CASSPLVAPYGYTF
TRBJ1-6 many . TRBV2 TGTGCCAGCGGGACGCCCAGAGGTGATTCACCCCTCCACTTT CASGTPRGDSPLHF
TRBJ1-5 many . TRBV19 TGTGCCAGTAGTATAGTCCAAAATCAGCCCCAGCATTTT CASSIVQNQPQHF
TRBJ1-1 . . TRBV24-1 TGTGCCACCAGTAAGGCGGGGCAGAACACTGAAGCTTTCTTT CATSKAGQNTEAFF
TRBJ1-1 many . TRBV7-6 TGTGCCAGCAGCACCCGTAAGGGGGGAAAGGACACTGAAGCTTTCTTT CASSTRKGGKDTEAFF
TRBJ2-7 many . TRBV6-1 TGTGCCAGCAGCCTCGAATCCCAGTACGAGCAGTACTTC CASSLESQYEQYF
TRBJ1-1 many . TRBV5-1 TGCGCCAGCACCCAGGAGTTAAAGAGTACTGAAGCTTTCTTT CASTQELKSTEAFF
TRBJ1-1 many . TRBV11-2 TGTGCCAGCAGCGGGTCAGTGGGGAGGACTGAAGCTTTCTTT CASSGSVGRTEAFF
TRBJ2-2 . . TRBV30 TGTGCCCAATCGGGAAACACCGGGGAGCTGTTTTTT CAQSGNTGELFF
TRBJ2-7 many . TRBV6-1 TGTGCCAGCAGTGAAGCGTTAGATAGGGGTTCTGTGCAGTACTTC CASSEALDRGSVQYF